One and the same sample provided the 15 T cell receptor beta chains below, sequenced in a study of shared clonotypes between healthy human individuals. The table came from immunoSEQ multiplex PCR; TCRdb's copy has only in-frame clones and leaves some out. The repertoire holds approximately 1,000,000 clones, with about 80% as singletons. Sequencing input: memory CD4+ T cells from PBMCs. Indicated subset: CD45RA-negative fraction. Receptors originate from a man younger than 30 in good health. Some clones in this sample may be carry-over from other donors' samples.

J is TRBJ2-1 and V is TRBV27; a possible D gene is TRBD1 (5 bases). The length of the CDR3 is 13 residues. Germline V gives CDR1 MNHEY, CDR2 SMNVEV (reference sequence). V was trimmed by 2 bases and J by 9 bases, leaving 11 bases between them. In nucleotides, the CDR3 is TGTGCCAGCAGTTTACCGACAGACGGTGAGCAGTTCTTC. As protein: CASSLPTDGEQFF.

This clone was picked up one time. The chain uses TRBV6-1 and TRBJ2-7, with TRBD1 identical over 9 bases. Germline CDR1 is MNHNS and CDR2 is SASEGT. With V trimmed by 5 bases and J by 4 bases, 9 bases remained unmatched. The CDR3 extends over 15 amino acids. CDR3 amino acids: CASSPTGQGRYEQYF. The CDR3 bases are TGTGCCAGCAGTCCAACGGGACAGGGCAGATACGAGCAGTACTTC.

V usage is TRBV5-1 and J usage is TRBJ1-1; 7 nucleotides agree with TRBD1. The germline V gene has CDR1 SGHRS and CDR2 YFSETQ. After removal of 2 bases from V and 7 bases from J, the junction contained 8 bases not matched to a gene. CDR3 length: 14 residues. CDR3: CASSLVGGAGEAFF. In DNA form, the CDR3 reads TGCGCCAGCAGCTTAGTAGGGGGCGCCGGTGAAGCTTTCTTT. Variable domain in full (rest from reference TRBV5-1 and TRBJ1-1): KAGVTQTPRYLIKTRGQQVTLSCSPISGHRSVSWYQQTPGQGLQFLFEYFSETQRNKGNFPGRFSGRQFSNSRSEMNVSTLELGDSALYLCASSLVGGAGEAFFGQGTRLTVV.

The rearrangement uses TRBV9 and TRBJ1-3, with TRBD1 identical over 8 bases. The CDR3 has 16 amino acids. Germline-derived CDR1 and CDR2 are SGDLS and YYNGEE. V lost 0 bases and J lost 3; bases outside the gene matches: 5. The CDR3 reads CASSVETGDFGNTIYF. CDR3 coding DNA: TGTGCCAGCAGCGTAGAGACAGGGGATTTTGGAAACACCATATATTTT.

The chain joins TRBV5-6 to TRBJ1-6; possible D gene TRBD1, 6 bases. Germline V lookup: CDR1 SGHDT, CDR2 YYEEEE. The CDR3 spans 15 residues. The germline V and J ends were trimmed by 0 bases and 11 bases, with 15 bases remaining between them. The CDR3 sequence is CASSLGDMETPPLHF. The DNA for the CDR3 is TGTGCCAGCAGCTTGGGGGACATGGAAACCCCACCCCTCCACTTT.

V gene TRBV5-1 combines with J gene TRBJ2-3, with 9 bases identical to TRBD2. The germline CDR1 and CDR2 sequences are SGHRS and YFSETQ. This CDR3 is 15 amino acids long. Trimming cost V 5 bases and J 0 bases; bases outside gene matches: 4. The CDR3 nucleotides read TGCGCCAGCAGTCGGACTAGCGAGAGCACAGATACGCAGTATTTT. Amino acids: CASSRTSESTDTQYF.

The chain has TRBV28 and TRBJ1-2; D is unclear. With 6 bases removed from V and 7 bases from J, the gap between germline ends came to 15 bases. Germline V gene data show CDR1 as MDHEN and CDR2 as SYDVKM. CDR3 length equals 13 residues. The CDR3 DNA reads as TGTGCCAGCAGGGACGGGGTGGCGCTTGGCTACACCTTC. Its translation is CASRDGVALGYTF.

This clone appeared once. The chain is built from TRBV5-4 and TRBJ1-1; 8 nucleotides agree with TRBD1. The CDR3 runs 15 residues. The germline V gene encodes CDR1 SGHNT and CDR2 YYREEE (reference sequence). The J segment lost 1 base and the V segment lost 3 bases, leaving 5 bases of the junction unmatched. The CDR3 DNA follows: TGTGCCAGCAGCTGGGGGGGGACAGGGAACACTGAAGCTTTCTTT. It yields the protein CASSWGGTGNTEAFF.

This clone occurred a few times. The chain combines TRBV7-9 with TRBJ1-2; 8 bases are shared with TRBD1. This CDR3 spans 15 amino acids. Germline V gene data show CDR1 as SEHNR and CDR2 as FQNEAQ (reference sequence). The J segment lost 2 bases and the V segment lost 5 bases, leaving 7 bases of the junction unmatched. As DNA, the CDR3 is TGTGCCAGCAGCATGGGACAGGCCCCGAACTATGGCTACACCTTC. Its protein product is CASSMGQAPNYGYTF.

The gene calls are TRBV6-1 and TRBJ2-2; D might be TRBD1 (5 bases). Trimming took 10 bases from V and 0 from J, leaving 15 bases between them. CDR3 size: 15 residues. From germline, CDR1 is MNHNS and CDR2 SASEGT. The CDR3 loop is CATTLPTANTGELFF. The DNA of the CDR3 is TGTGCCACGACCTTGCCGACAGCGAACACCGGGGAGCTGTTTTTT.

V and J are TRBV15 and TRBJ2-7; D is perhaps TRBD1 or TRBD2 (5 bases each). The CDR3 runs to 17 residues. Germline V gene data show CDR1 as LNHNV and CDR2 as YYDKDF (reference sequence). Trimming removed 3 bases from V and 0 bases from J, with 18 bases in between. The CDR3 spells CATSRARTGTGSYEQYF. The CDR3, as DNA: TGTGCCACCAGCAGGGCAAGAACCGGGACGGGCTCCTACGAGCAGTACTTC. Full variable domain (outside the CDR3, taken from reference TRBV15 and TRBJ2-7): DAMVIQNPRYQVTQFGKPVTLSCSQTLNHNVMYWYQQKSSQAPKLLFHYYDKDFNNEADTPDNFQSRRPNTSFCFLDIRSPGLGDTAMYLCATSRARTGTGSYEQYFGPGTRLTVT.

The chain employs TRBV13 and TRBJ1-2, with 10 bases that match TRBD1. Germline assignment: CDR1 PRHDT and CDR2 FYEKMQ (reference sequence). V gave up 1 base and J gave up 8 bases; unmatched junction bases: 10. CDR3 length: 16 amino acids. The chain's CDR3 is CASSLDRVGQGSGYTF. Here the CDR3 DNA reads TGTGCCAGCAGCTTAGATAGGGTGGGACAGGGGAGCGGCTACACCTTC.

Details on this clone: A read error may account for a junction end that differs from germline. CDR3 in DNA: TGTGCCAGCAGTGAGGCCACCCAGGGGGGTCGGAACGCTGAAGCTTTCTTT. Translation gives CASSEATQGGRNAEAFF. This chain uses TRBV25-1 with TRBJ1-1; 7 nucleotides line up with TRBD1. The germline V gene encodes CDR1 MGHDK and CDR2 SYGVNS. This CDR3 has 17 residues.

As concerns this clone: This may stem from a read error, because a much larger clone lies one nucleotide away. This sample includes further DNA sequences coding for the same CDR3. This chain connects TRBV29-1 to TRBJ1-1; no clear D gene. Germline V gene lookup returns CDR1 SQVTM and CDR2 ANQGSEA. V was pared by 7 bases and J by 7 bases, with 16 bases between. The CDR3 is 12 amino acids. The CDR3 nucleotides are TGCAGCGGGGCGAGAGGAGCCAATGAAGCTTTCTTT. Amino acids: CSGARGANEAFF.

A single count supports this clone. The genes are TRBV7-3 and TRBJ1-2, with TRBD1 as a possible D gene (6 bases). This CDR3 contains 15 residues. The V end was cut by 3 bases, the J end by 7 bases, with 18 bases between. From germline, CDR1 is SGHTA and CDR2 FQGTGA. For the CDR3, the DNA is TGTGCCAGCAGCTTCTCGGCAGGGGAAAAGGGTGGCTACACCTTC. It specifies CASSFSAGEKGGYTF. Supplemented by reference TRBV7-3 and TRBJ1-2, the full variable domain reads GAGVSQTPSNKVTEKGKYVELRCDPISGHTALYWYRQSLGQGPEFLIYFQGTGAADDSGLPNDRFFAVRPEGSVSTLKIQRTERGDSAVYLCASSFSAGEKGGYTFGSGTRLTVV.